This T cell receptor (beta chain) was recorded in a study of cytomegalovirus exposure and HLA in healthy donors. TCRdb keeps only in-frame clones here, not all; method: immunoSEQ multiplex PCR. Seen here are over 200,000 clones, less than 95% observed once, and the top ten hold approximately 3.1%. This sequence originates from a woman aged 25 to 39 in good health and CMV-seronegative. Sequencing input: PBMCs.

The CDR3 region has the DNA TGCAGCGTTGAACCTCTAGCGGGAGATACGCAGTATTTT. Its translation is CSVEPLAGDTQYF. The rearrangement joins TRBV29-1 to TRBJ2-3, with 8 bases matching TRBD2. V trimming: 2 bases; J trimming: 5 bases; junction bases outside the gene matches: 3. Germline CDR1 SQVTM, CDR2 ANQGSEA. CDR3 length: 13 amino acids.